These T cell receptor beta chains were read from a single sample in a study of shared clonotypes between healthy human individuals. TCRdb's table, derived via immunoSEQ multiplex PCR, lists solely in-frame clones and lacks some. The sample contains about 490,000 clones, roughly 78% of which appear only once. Sequencing was performed on PBMCs. These receptors all stem from a woman in her forties in good health. Some clones in this sample may be carry-over from other donors' samples. Both conserved end residues are part of each CDR3. Fields, in order: V gene, clone size, D gene, J gene, CDR3 length, CDR3 DNA, CDR3 protein. A D gene is named only where the DNA matches it firmly. Clone size, where shown, is once, few, many, or a class for clones that have expanded.

>TRBV28|NA|TRBD2|TRBJ2-7|11
TGTGCCACGGCGCGGGGGTACGAGCAGTACTTC
CATARGYEQYF
>TRBV19|NA|TRBD1|TRBJ1-5|16
TGTGCCAGTAGTACATCAGGGGGCCGGGGCAATCAGCCCCAGCATTTT
CASSTSGGRGNQPQHF
>TRBV14|NA|NA|TRBJ1-2|15
TGTGCCAGCAGCCTAACAGGGTTAGCTAACTATGGCTACACCTTC
CASSLTGLANYGYTF
>TRBV15|NA|TRBD2|TRBJ2-5|16
TGTGCCACCAGCCACCGGGGTCTAGCGGGGCAAGAGACCCAGTACTTC
CATSHRGLAGQETQYF
>TRBV7-3|once|NA|TRBJ2-1|14
TGTGCCAGCAGCCCTCCGCCCCCAAAGAATGAGCAGTTCTTC
CASSPPPPKNEQFF
>TRBV5-1|few|NA|TRBJ2-1|13
TGCGCCAGCATGGGGCCTTCCTACAATGAGCAGTTCTTC
CASMGPSYNEQFF
>TRBV27|NA|NA|TRBJ1-5|13
TGTGCCAGCAGTTTGAACAGGTGGCAGCCCCAGCATTTT
CASSLNRWQPQHF
>TRBV29-1|many|NA|TRBJ1-1|15
TGCAGCGCCGATCCTCCTACAAGAGGGAACACTGAAGCTTTCTTT
CSADPPTRGNTEAFF
>TRBV5-8|NA|NA|TRBJ1-1|13
TGTGCCAGCAGGGGGAGGGGGTACACTGAAGCTTTCTTT
CASRGRGYTEAFF
>TRBV11-2|NA|NA|TRBJ1-2|15
TGTGCCAGCAGCTTCGGCAGGGTAGCTAACTATGGCTACACCTTC
CASSFGRVANYGYTF
>TRBV19|NA|NA|TRBJ2-7|15
TGTGCCAGTAGTGAGCAACCAGGGGCCCACTACGAGCAGTACTTC
CASSEQPGAHYEQYF
>TRBV28|NA|TRBD2|TRBJ2-3|15
TGTGCCAGCTCCCCACGGGGGGGGGAGCAAGATACGCAGTATTTT
CASSPRGGEQDTQYF
>TRBV5-1|NA|TRBD2|TRBJ2-5|16
TGCGCCAGCAGCATTAGCGGGAGCGGTATAGGGGAGACCCAGTACTTC
CASSISGSGIGETQYF
>TRBV15|few|NA|TRBJ2-7|15
TGTGCCACCAGCAGAGCTCTAACCGCTACCTACGAGCAGTACTTC
CATSRALTATYEQYF
>TRBV27|NA|NA|TRBJ1-2|16
TGTGCCAGCAGCAGGGGACCAGCGGCCCCTCACGATGGCTACACCTTC
CASSRGPAAPHDGYTF
>TRBV5-1|NA|NA|TRBJ1-1|13
TGCGCCAGCAGCTCCGCAGTGAACACTGAAGCTTTCTTT
CASSSAVNTEAFF
>TRBV27|NA|NA|TRBJ2-6|16
TGTGCCAGCAGTTTATCGGGGATAGCTGGGGCCAACGTCCTGACTTTC
CASSLSGIAGANVLTF
>TRBV18|NA|NA|TRBJ2-7|14
TGTGCCAGCTCACAAACAGGGAGTATCTACGAGCAGTACTTC
CASSQTGSIYEQYF
>TRBV30|NA|TRBD2|TRBJ2-3|14
TGTGCCTGGAGTGGGCGGACTAGCTGGGATACGCAGTATTTT
CAWSGRTSWDTQYF
>TRBV10-3|NA|NA|TRBJ2-1|14
TGTGCCATCAGTGAGTCTCAAGAATACAATGAGCAGTTCTTC
CAISESQEYNEQFF
>TRBV2|NA|NA|TRBJ2-5|15
TGTGCCAGCACCGTCCCAGGGTACGCCCAAGAGACCCAGTACTTC
CASTVPGYAQETQYF
>TRBV27|few|NA|TRBJ1-2|14
TGTGCCAGCAGTTTACAGAGGGCAGGGTTCGGCTACACCTTC
CASSLQRAGFGYTF
>TRBV11-3|NA|TRBD2|TRBJ2-2|17
TGTGCCAGCAGCTGGGCGGCCACTAGCGGTCACACCGGGGAGCTGTTTTTT
CASSWAATSGHTGELFF
>TRBV5-6|NA|NA|TRBJ1-2|16
TGTGCCAGCAGCCCTCGTGGGGCCCGATTCAACTATGGCTACACCTTC
CASSPRGARFNYGYTF
>TRBV11-2|NA|NA|TRBJ2-1|13
TGTGCCAGCAGCCCGGACTACCAGGGTGAGCAGTTCTTC
CASSPDYQGEQFF
>TRBV25-1|few|TRBD1|TRBJ1-2|15
TGTGCCAGCAGTGGGGGGACAGGAGGCACTTATGGCTACACCTTC
CASSGGTGGTYGYTF
>TRBV29-1|NA|NA|TRBJ2-7|14
TGCAGCGTTGAAAATGGAGGAGGGGGGGACGAGCAGTACTTC
CSVENGGGGDEQYF
>TRBV5-8|NA|NA|TRBJ2-1|16
TGTGCCAGCAGCTTGGCCCAGGGAAACTCCTACAATGAGCAGTTCTTC
CASSLAQGNSYNEQFF
>TRBV18|NA|NA|TRBJ1-5|16
TGTGCCAGCTCACCCACCGTGGACGGGGGAGGTCAGCCCCAGCATTTT
CASSPTVDGGGQPQHF
>TRBV28|once|TRBD1|TRBJ2-7|13
TGTGCCAGACCGGGACAGGGGAACTACGAGCAGTACTTC
CARPGQGNYEQYF
>TRBV5-8|NA|TRBD2|TRBJ2-7|14
TGTGCCAGCAGCCTGACCGGGACTAGCGATGAGCAGTACTTC
CASSLTGTSDEQYF
>TRBV10-3|few|TRBD1|TRBJ1-6|14
TGTGCCATCAGCCCACAGGGGGATAATTCACCCCTCCACTTT
CAISPQGDNSPLHF
>TRBV10-3|NA|NA|TRBJ2-4|15
TGTGCCATCTCCGAGACAGGCCTAGCCAAAAACATTCAGTACTTC
CAISETGLAKNIQYF
>TRBV2|NA|NA|TRBJ2-3|13
TGTGCCAGCGGTCAGGGTAGCACAGATACGCAGTATTTT
CASGQGSTDTQYF
>TRBV27|once|TRBD2|TRBJ2-7|15
TGTGCCAGCAGTTGGGGGGGCGGGACTAGGAACGAGCAGTACTTC
CASSWGGGTRNEQYF
>TRBV29-1|NA|NA|TRBJ2-5|14
TGCAGCGTTGTCGCATTTCGGGAGAAAGAGACCCAGTACTTC
CSVVAFREKETQYF
>TRBV7-3|NA|TRBD1|TRBJ2-1|15
TGTGCCAGCAGCCCACTAGGACAGGGGGTCGATGAGCAGTTCTTC
CASSPLGQGVDEQFF
>TRBV9|NA|TRBD1|TRBJ2-7|14
TGTGCCAGCAGCTCCCGACAGGGAGCCTACGAGCAGTACTTC
CASSSRQGAYEQYF
>TRBV6-4|NA|TRBD2|TRBJ2-3|15
TGTGCCAGCAGTCCGGGCGGGAGAGATCAGGATACGCAGTATTTT
CASSPGGRDQDTQYF
>TRBV9|many|NA|TRBJ2-5|15
TGTGCCAGCAGCATCTCCGGGGCCCTAACTGAGACCCAGTACTTC
CASSISGALTETQYF
>TRBV6-5|NA|TRBD1|TRBJ1-2|13
TGTGCCAGCAGTAGGACAGGCAACTATGGCTACACCTTC
CASSRTGNYGYTF